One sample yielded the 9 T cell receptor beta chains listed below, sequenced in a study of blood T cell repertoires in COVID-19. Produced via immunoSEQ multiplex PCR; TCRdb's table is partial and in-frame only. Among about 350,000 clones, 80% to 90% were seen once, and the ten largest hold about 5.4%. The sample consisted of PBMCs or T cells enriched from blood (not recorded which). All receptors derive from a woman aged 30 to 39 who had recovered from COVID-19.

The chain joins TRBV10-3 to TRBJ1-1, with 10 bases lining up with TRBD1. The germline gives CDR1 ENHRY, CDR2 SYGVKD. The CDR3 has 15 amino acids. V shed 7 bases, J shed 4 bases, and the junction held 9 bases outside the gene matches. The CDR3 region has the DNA TGTGCCATCATGATAGGGACAGGGGAGGGCACTGAAGCTTTCTTT. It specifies CAIMIGTGEGTEAFF.

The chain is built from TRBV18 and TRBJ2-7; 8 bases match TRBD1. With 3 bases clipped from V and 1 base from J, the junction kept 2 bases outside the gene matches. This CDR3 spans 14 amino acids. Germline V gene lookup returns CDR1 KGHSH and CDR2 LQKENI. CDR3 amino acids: CASSPRQGSYEQYF. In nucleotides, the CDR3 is TGTGCCAGCTCACCGCGACAGGGGTCCTACGAGCAGTACTTC.

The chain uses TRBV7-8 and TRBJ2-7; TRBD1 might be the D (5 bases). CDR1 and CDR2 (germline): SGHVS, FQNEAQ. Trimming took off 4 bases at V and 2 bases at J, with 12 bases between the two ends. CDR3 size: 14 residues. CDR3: CASSYRTGTYEQYF. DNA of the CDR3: TGTGCCAGCAGCTACCGTACAGGCACCTACGAGCAGTACTTC.

This chain's CDR3 is CASSQDRGRDGYTF. The DNA for the CDR3 is TGTGCCAGCAGCCAAGACAGGGGGCGCGATGGCTACACCTTC. The rearrangement links TRBV7-9 to TRBJ1-2; TRBD1 aligns across 10 bases. The germline gives CDR1 SEHNR, CDR2 FQNEAQ (reference sequence). The CDR3 has 14 residues. Trimming cost V 5 bases and J 6 bases; bases outside gene matches: 6.

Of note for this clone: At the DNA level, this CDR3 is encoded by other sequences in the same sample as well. DNA for the CDR3: TGTGCCAGCAGCCTCGGACACTCCAACTATGGCTACACCTTC. This encodes CASSLGHSNYGYTF. This chain uses TRBV7-2 with TRBJ1-2, with D possibly being TRBD1 (5 bases). Trimming took off 5 bases at V and 2 bases at J, with 12 bases between the two ends. Germline V gene data show CDR1 as SGHTA and CDR2 as FQGNSA. There are 14 residues in the CDR3.

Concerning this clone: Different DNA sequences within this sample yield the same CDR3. The DNA for the CDR3 is TGTGCCAGCAGCTTGTCGGCAGGGGGCTACGAGCAGTACTTC. It encodes CASSLSAGGYEQYF. The V call is TRBV5-4, the J call TRBJ2-7, with 7 bases identical to TRBD1. The CDR3 spans 14 residues. Germline lookup yields CDR1 SGHNT and CDR2 YYREEE (reference sequence). The V and J ends lost 1 base and 3 bases, in that order; junction bases with no gene match: 4.

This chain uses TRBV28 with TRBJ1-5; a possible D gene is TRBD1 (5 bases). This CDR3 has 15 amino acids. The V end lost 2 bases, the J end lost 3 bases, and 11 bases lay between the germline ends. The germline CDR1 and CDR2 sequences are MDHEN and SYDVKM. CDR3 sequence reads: CASSLKGRFNQPQHF. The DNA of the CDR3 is TGTGCCAGCAGTTTAAAGGGGCGGTTCAATCAGCCCCAGCATTTT.

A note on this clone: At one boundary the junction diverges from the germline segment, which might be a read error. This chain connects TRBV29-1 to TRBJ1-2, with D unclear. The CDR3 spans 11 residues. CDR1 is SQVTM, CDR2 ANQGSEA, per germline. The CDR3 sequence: CGGYSNYGYTF. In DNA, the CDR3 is TGTGGAGGGTATTCTAACTATGGCTACACCTTC.

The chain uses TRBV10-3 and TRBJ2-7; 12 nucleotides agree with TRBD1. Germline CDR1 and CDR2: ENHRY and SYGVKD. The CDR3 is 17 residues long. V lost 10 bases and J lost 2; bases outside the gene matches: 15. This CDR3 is CASLAGTGGARAYEQYF. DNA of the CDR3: TGTGCCAGCCTTGCCGGGACAGGGGGCGCCCGGGCCTACGAGCAGTACTTC.